The 3 T cell receptor beta chains reported below all come from one sample, sequenced in a study of cytomegalovirus exposure and HLA in healthy donors. The PCR used 60 Vbeta and 13 Jbeta primers. Measured with immunoSEQ multiplex PCR; TCRdb has only the in-frame clones, and not every one. Of more than 55,000 clones in the sample, 74% were seen once. What was sequenced was PBMCs. The receptors originated from a woman aged 60-75 years in good health and CMV-seropositive.

The chain couples TRBV10-3 to TRBJ1-2; perhaps TRBD1 as D (5 bases). CDR1 is ENHRY, CDR2 SYGVKD, per germline. The V end lost 0 bases, the J end lost 6 bases, and 8 bases lay between the germline ends. The CDR3 totals 13 residues. The CDR3, as DNA: TGTGCCATCAGTGAGTCGCAGGGAAATGGCTACACCTTC. Translated: CAISESQGNGYTF.

This clone was seen once. CDR3 sequence: CASSSGQGSGYTF. In DNA form, the CDR3 reads TGCGCCAGCAGCTCCGGCCAGGGGAGCGGCTACACCTTC. V usage is TRBV5-1 and J usage is TRBJ1-2; D possibly corresponds to TRBD1 (6 bases). Trimming cost V 3 bases and J 8 bases, with 14 bases left between them. The CDR3 has 13 amino acids. Per germline, CDR1 SGHRS and CDR2 YFSETQ.

The CDR3 DNA reads as TGTGCCAGCAGTGAAGGGACAGGGTACACAGATACGCAGTATTTT. The encoded protein is CASSEGTGYTDTQYF. The genes are TRBV6-1 and TRBJ2-3; 8 bases line up with TRBD1. The V and J ends lost 1 base and 2 bases, in that order; junction bases with no gene match: 2. Germline V gene lookup returns CDR1 MNHNS and CDR2 SASEGT. The CDR3 runs 15 residues.